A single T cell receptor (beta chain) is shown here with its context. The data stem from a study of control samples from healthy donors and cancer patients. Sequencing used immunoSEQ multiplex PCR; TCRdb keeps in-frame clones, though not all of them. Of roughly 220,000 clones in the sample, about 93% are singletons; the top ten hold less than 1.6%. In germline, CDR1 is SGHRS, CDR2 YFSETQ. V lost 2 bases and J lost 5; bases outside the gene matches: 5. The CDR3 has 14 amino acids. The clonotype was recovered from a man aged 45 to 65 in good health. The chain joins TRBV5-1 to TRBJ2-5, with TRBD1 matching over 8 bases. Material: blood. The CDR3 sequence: CASSFQGAGETQYF. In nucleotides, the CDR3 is TGCGCCAGCAGCTTTCAGGGGGCGGGGGAGACCCAGTACTTC.